This TCR beta chain was identified in a study of naive and memory T cell subsets. The beta constant-region primer was an equimolar mix of two oligonucleotides covering TRBC1 and TRBC2. MiXCR was run by TCRdb on the UMI-ligation and nested PCR reads, yielding one entry per CDR3 protein. This sample has about 85,000 distinct CDR3 sequences; around 13% occur once, and the top ten carry roughly 0.9%. This clonotype came up many times. Germline lookup yields CDR1 SQVTM and CDR2 ANQGSEA. The length of the CDR3 is 13 residues. Trimming left V 6 bases short and J 5 bases short, with 13 bases between. This clonotype originated in a human donor in good health. This chain uses TRBV29-1 with TRBJ1-4, with TRBD1 as a possible D gene (6 bases). Sequences were obtained from central memory CD4+ T cells from blood. The CDR3 protein is CSVIQGPNEKLFF. CDR3 bases: TGCAGCGTAATACAGGGACCCAATGAAAAACTGTTTTTT.